This TCR beta chain was retrieved from a study of shared clonotypes between healthy human individuals. General observations from the study: Among donors, sharing of clonotypes was expected to be affected by sequencing depth. Shared across several donors were around 5% of the naive CD4 clonotypes. Few donors restricted represented genetic and exposure-history diversity.

CD45RO-negative CD8 cells positively selected for CCR7 made up the naive population, which excluded terminally differentiated effector memory CD45RA+ cells. TCRdb's copy holds only in-frame clones and misses some; the assay was immunoSEQ multiplex PCR. This table has 560,000 or so clones, around 96% appearing once. Comments on this clone: Its matching antigen is unknown.

Germline values: CDR1 MNHEY, CDR2 SMNVEV (reference sequence). The ends were cut back, 3 bases at V and 1 base at J, with 8 bases in the middle. The CDR3 runs to 14 residues. The clonotype comes from a young woman in good health. Sequencing was done on a sample of naive CD8+ T cells sorted from blood. V is TRBV27 and J is TRBJ2-3; the D gene is possibly TRBD2 (5 bases). The CDR3 region is CASSFMGGTDTQYF. DNA for the CDR3: TGTGCCAGCAGTTTTATGGGAGGCACAGATACGCAGTATTTT.